This TCR beta chain was identified in a study of blood T cell repertoires in COVID-19. Sequenced by immunoSEQ multiplex PCR; TCRdb stores in-frame clones only, minus some. This table has about 180,000 clones, approximately 85% appearing once. V gave up 4 bases and J gave up 10 bases; unmatched junction bases: 8. The germline V gene has CDR1 MRHNA and CDR2 SNTAGT. CDR3 length: 15 amino acids. This clone was picked up a small number of times. The V and J genes are TRBV6-4 and TRBJ1-6; TRBD1 aligns across 9 bases. This sequence was found in a woman between 18 and 30 years old who had recovered from COVID-19. Sequencing was done on a sample of PBMCs or T cells enriched from blood (not recorded which). CDR3 sequence (DNA): TGTGCCAGCAGTGCATCGACAGGGGGAGGCTCACCCCTCCACTTT. Amino acid sequence: CASSASTGGGSPLHF.